This record covers a single T cell receptor (beta chain). Both 60 Vbeta primers and 13 Jbeta primers went into the PCR. TCRdb keeps only in-frame clones here, not all; method: immunoSEQ multiplex PCR. The sample holds some 130,000 clones, roughly two thirds seen once. The data were obtained in a study of cytomegalovirus exposure and HLA in healthy donors. The CDR3 length is 19 residues. Germline V CDR1 and CDR2: SGHNT, YYREEE (reference sequence). Nominally healthy donors provided the samples, though records likely missed some immune exposures. Sample: PBMCs. The TCR sequence derives from a man between 25 and 39 years old in good health and CMV-seropositive. The chain recombines TRBV5-4 with TRBJ2-5; TRBD2 matches 9 bases. The J call is in doubt because the DNA end fits TRBJ2-7 better. CDR3 region: CASSLGGEGWSGRPGEQYF. CDR3 DNA: TGTGCCAGCAGCTTGGGCGGAGAAGGGTGGAGCGGGAGGCCCGGCGAGCAGTACTTC.